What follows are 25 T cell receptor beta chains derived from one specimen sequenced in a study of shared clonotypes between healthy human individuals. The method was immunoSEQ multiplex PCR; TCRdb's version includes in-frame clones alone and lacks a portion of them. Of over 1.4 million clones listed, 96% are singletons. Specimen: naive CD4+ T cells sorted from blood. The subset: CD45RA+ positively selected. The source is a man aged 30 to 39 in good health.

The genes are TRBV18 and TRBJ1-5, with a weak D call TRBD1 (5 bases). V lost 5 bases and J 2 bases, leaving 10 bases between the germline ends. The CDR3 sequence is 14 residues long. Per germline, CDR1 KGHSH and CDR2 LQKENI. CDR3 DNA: TGTGCCAGCTCAGGGGACGTAGGCAATCAGCCCCAGCATTTT. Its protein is CASSGDVGNQPQHF.

This CDR3 is CASSDREYEQYF. The CDR3 DNA follows: TGTGCCAGCTCAGACAGGGAATACGAGCAGTACTTC. V and J are TRBV18 and TRBJ2-7; 7 positions match TRBD1. With V trimmed by 5 bases and J by 4 bases, 2 bases remained unmatched. This CDR3 contains 12 residues. Germline-derived CDR1 and CDR2 are KGHSH and LQKENI.

CDR3 sequence (DNA): TGTGCCAGCAGCGCCGGACAGGGACCTAACTATGGCTACACCTTC. This sequence encodes CASSAGQGPNYGYTF. V gene TRBV9 combines with J gene TRBJ1-2, with 8 bases lining up with TRBD1. Germline CDR1 and CDR2: SGDLS and YYNGEE. V shed 3 bases and J 0 bases; nucleotides not matched to a gene: 4. This CDR3 is 15 amino acids long.

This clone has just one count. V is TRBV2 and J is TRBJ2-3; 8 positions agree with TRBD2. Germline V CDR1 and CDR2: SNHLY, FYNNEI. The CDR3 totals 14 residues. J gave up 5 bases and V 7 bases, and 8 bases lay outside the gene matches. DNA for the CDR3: TGTGCCAGCATTCACGGGGGGGCGGGAGATACGCAGTATTTT. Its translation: CASIHGGAGDTQYF.

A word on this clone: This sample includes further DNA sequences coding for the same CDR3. Written as DNA, the CDR3 is TGTGCCAGCAGTCGACTAGCGGGGAACTCCTACGAGCAGTACTTC. It translates to CASSRLAGNSYEQYF. J is TRBJ2-7 and V is TRBV28, with 11 bases fitting TRBD2. Germline V gene sequence: CDR1 MDHEN, CDR2 SYDVKM. This CDR3 contains 15 residues. Trimming at V came to 5 bases and at J to 0 bases, leaving 3 bases not matched to a gene.

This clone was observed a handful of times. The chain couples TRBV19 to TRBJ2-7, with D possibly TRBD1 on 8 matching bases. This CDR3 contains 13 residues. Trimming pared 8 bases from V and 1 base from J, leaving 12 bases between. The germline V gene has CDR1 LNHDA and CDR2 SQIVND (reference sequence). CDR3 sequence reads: CASQRDRSYEQYF. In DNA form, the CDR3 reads TGTGCCAGTCAGCGGGACAGGTCCTACGAGCAGTACTTC.

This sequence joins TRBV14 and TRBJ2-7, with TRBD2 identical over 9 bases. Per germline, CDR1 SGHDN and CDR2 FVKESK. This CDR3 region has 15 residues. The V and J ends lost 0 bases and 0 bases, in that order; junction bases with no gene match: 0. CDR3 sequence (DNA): TGTGCCAGCAGCCAAGAACTAGCGGGCTCCTACGAGCAGTACTTC. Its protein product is CASSQELAGSYEQYF.

The CDR3 loop is CASQHGSGGEQYF. The CDR3 DNA reads as TGTGCCAGCCAACACGGGAGCGGGGGCGAGCAGTACTTC. V and J are TRBV27 and TRBJ2-7; TRBD2 agrees at 8 bases. There are 13 residues in the CDR3. Germline assignment: CDR1 MNHEY and CDR2 SMNVEV (reference sequence). The V segment lost 8 bases and the J segment 6 bases; nucleotides outside the gene matches: 9.

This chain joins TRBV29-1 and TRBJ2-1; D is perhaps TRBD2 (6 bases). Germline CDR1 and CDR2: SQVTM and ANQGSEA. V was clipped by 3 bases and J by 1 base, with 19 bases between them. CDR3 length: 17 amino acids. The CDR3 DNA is TGCAGCGTTGATGACCGCGGGGCGGGGAGGTCCTACAATGAGCAGTTCTTC. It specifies CSVDDRGAGRSYNEQFF.

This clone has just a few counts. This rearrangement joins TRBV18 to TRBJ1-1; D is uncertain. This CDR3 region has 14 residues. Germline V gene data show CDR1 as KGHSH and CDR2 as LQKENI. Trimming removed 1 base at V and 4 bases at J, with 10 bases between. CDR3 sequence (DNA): TGTGCCAGCTCACCACTAGTGGGTGGCACTGAAGCTTTCTTT. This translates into CASSPLVGGTEAFF.

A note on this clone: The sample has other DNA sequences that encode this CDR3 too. The CDR3 sequence is CASSPIQGSETQYF. CDR3 nucleotide sequence: TGTGCCAGCTCACCGATTCAGGGTTCGGAGACCCAGTACTTC. The chain joins TRBV18 to TRBJ2-5; maybe TRBD1 (5 bases). CDR1 KGHSH and CDR2 LQKENI come from the germline V gene. V was pared by 3 bases and J by 5 bases, with 13 bases between. The CDR3 spans 14 residues.

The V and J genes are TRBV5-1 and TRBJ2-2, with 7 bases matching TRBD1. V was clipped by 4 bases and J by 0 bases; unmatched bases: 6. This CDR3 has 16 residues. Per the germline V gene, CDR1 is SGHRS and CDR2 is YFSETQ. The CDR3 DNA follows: TGCGCCAGCAGCAGAGGGGACAGATCGAACACCGGGGAGCTGTTTTTT. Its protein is CASSRGDRSNTGELFF.

This chain's CDR3 is CASRPRSMNEQFF. Here the CDR3 DNA reads TGTGCCAGCAGGCCACGGTCCATGAATGAGCAGTTCTTC. This chain joins TRBV2 and TRBJ2-1; D gene ambiguous. The CDR3 runs 13 residues. With 6 bases removed from V and 7 bases from J, the gap between germline ends came to 13 bases. Germline-derived CDR1 and CDR2 are SNHLY and FYNNEI. Full variable domain (rest looked up from reference TRBV2 and TRBJ2-1): EPEVTQTPSHQVTQMGQEVILRCVPISNHLYFYWYRQILGQKVEFLVSFYNNEISEKSEIFDDQFSVERPDGSNFTLKIRSTKLEDSAMYFCASRPRSMNEQFFGPGTRLTVL.

Here the CDR3 reads CAWSRPVEAFF. CDR3 nucleotide sequence: TGTGCCTGGAGTCGCCCGGTCGAAGCTTTCTTT. The rearrangement uses TRBV30 and TRBJ1-1; D is unresolved. The CDR3 has 11 residues. Germline lookup yields CDR1 GTSNPN and CDR2 SVGIG (reference sequence). V was cut by 2 bases and J by 8 bases, with 9 bases left in between.

The CDR3 DNA reads TGTGCCAGCAGCCAAGATCAAGTAGGGACGGAGACCCAGTACTTC. The encoded protein is CASSQDQVGTETQYF. J is TRBJ2-5 and V is TRBV4-2; D may correspond to TRBD1 or TRBD2 (5 bases each). This CDR3 spans 15 amino acids. Germline values: CDR1 LGHNA, CDR2 YNFKEQ. Trimming took 0 bases from V and 5 from J, leaving 13 bases between them.

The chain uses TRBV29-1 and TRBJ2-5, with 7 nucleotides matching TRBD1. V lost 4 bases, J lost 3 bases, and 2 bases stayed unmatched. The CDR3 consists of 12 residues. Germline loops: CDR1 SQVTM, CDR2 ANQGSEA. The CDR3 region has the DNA TGCAGCGTTGGGCAGGGGGAAGAGACCCAGTACTTC. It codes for CSVGQGEETQYF. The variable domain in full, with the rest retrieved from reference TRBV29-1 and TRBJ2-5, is SAVISQKPSRDICQRGTSLTIQCQVDSQVTMMFWYRQQPGQSLTLIATANQGSEATYESGFVIDKFPISRPNLTFSTLTVSNMSPEDSSIYLCSVGQGEETQYFGPGTRLLVL.

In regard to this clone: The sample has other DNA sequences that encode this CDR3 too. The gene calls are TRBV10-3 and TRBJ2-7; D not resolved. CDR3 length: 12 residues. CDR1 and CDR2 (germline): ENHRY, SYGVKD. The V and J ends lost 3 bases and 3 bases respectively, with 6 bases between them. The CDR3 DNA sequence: TGTGCCATCAGTGAAGGCGGCTACGAGCAGTACTTC. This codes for CAISEGGYEQYF.

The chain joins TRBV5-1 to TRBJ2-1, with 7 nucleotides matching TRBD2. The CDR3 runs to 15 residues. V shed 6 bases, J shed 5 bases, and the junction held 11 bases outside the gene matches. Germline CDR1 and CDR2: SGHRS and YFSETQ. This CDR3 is CASNLGGRSHNEQFF. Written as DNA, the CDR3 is TGCGCCAGCAATTTGGGCGGGAGATCCCACAATGAGCAGTTCTTC.

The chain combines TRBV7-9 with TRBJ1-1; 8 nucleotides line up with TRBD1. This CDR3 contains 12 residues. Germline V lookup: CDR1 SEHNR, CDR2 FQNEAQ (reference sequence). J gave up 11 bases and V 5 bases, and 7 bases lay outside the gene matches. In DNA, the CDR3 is TGTGCCAGCAGCCTCCAACAGGGGGATGCTTTCTTT. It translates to CASSLQQGDAFF.

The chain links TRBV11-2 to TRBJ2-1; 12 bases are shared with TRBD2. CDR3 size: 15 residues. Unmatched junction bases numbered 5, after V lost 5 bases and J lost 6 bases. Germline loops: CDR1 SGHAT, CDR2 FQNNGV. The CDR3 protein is CASSRTSGRFNEQFF. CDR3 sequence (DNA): TGTGCCAGCAGCCGAACTAGCGGGAGGTTCAATGAGCAGTTCTTC.

This CDR3 reads CASSSSPGQGLAFF. The CDR3 region has the DNA TGTGCCAGCAGCTCTAGCCCGGGACAGGGTTTAGCTTTCTTT. This chain links TRBV7-8 with TRBJ1-1; 9 bases map to TRBD1. The length of the CDR3 is 14 residues. Germline CDR1 reads SGHVS; CDR2 reads FQNEAQ. The junction had 10 bases not matched to a gene; V was cut back by 4 bases and J by 10 bases.

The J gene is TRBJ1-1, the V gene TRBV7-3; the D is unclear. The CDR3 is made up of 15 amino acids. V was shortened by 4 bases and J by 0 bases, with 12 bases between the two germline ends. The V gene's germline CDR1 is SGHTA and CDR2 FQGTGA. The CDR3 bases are TGTGCCAGCAGCTCCGAGGCGAGAATGAACACTGAAGCTTTCTTT. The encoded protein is CASSSEARMNTEAFF.

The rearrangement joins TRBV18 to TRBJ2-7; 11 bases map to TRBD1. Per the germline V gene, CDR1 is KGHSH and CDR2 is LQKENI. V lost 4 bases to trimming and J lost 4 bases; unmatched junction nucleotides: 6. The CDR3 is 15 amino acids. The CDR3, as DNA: TGTGCCAGCTCACAGGACAGGGGGCCTCAATACGAGCAGTACTTC. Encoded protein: CASSQDRGPQYEQYF.

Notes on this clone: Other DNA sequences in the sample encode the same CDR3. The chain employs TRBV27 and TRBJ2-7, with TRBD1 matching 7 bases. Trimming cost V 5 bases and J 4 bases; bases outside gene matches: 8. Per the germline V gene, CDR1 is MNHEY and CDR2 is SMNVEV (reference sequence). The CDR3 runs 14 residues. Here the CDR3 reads CASSLRDRGYEQYF. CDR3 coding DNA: TGTGCCAGCAGTCTCCGGGACAGAGGGTACGAGCAGTACTTC.

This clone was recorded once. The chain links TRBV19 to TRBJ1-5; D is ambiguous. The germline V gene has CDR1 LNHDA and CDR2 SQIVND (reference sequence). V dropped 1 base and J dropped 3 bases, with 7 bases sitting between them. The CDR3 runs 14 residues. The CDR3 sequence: CASSIGGINQPQHF. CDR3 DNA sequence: TGTGCCAGTAGTATAGGTGGAATCAATCAGCCCCAGCATTTT.